A selection of T cell receptor beta chains follows, all from one sample in a study of blood T cell repertoires in COVID-19. Generated by immunoSEQ multiplex PCR, the TCRdb table keeps only in-frame clones and is missing some. The sample yields 95,000 to 130,000 clones, 90% seen once. Sequenced input: peripheral blood. These receptors were taken from a human donor with active COVID-19. The donor label of this sample is uncertain. The CDR3 runs from the conserved cysteine through the conserved F or W. A D gene is named only where the DNA matches it firmly. The size entry is marked missing in some rows and otherwise reads once, few, many or a size class.

J gene: TRBJ2-3; D gene: TRBD1; clone size: once; V gene: TRBV15; CDR3 DNA: TGTGCCACCAGCCGGGGACAGGTCACAGATACGCAGTATTTT; CDR3 protein: CATSRGQVTDTQYF
J gene: TRBJ1-5; D gene: TRBD1; clone size: -; V gene: TRBV6-5; CDR3 DNA: TGTGCCAGCAGTCCGCAGGGGGCGCGCAATCAGCCCCAGCATTTT; CDR3 protein: CASSPQGARNQPQHF
J gene: TRBJ1-2; D gene: TRBD1; clone size: -; V gene: TRBV7-6; CDR3 DNA: TGTGCCAGCAGCCCCTCCCCCATTTTAACAGGGGGGTATGGCTACACCTTC; CDR3 protein: CASSPSPILTGGYGYTF
J gene: TRBJ1-6; D gene: TRBD1; clone size: once; V gene: TRBV15; CDR3 DNA: TGTGCCACCGTGGGCAGGGGGACCTATAATTCACCCCTCCACTTT; CDR3 protein: CATVGRGTYNSPLHF
J gene: TRBJ1-1; D gene: -; clone size: -; V gene: TRBV7-7; CDR3 DNA: TGTGCCAGCAGCCAGGGGATGAACACTGAAGCTTTCTTT; CDR3 protein: CASSQGMNTEAFF
J gene: TRBJ2-3; D gene: -; clone size: -; V gene: TRBV27; CDR3 DNA: TGTGCCAGCAGTCCCGACAGTGATACGCAGTATTTT; CDR3 protein: CASSPDSDTQYF
J gene: TRBJ1-1; D gene: TRBD1; clone size: -; V gene: TRBV9; CDR3 DNA: TGTGCCAGCAGCGGGAGAGACAGGGGTTACACTGAAGCTTTCTTT; CDR3 protein: CASSGRDRGYTEAFF
J gene: TRBJ1-5; D gene: -; clone size: -; V gene: TRBV20-1; CDR3 DNA: TGCAGTGCTAGTCGAGGGCCCAATCAGCCCCAGCATTTT; CDR3 protein: CSASRGPNQPQHF
J gene: TRBJ2-7; D gene: TRBD2; clone size: once; V gene: TRBV7-6; CDR3 DNA: TGTGCCAGCAGCTTAGGGAATAGCGGGGCCTACGAGCAGTACTTC; CDR3 protein: CASSLGNSGAYEQYF
J gene: TRBJ2-3; D gene: -; clone size: -; V gene: TRBV9; CDR3 DNA: TGTGCCAGCGGTTCTAGCCGTTCAGCAGATACGCAGTATTTT; CDR3 protein: CASGSSRSADTQYF
J gene: TRBJ2-5; D gene: TRBD2; clone size: -; V gene: TRBV11-3; CDR3 DNA: TGTGCCAGCAGCCGGACTAGAGGGACCCAGTACTTC; CDR3 protein: CASSRTRGTQYF
J gene: TRBJ1-5; D gene: -; clone size: once; V gene: TRBV12-3/TRBV12-4; CDR3 DNA: TGTGCCAGCAGTTTCTCAGGCAATCAGCCCCAGCATTTT; CDR3 protein: CASSFSGNQPQHF
J gene: TRBJ2-7; D gene: -; clone size: -; V gene: TRBV14; CDR3 DNA: TGTGCCAGCAGCCAAGATGGAGAAACCCCGACAGGTCCCTACGAGCAGTACTTC; CDR3 protein: CASSQDGETPTGPYEQYF
J gene: TRBJ2-7; D gene: -; clone size: once; V gene: TRBV5-1; CDR3 DNA: TGCGCCAGCAGCTTGTCGGGCGAGCAGTACTTC; CDR3 protein: CASSLSGEQYF
J gene: TRBJ2-1; D gene: TRBD2; clone size: -; V gene: TRBV2; CDR3 DNA: TGTGCCAGCAGTGAAGACGCCGGGGGGGCCTTAATCAATGAGCAGTTCTTC; CDR3 protein: CASSEDAGGALINEQFF